These 29 T cell receptor beta chains were all obtained from the same sample, sequenced in a study of T cells after yellow fever vaccination. Via MiXCR, TCRdb re-called the 5' RACE reads, giving one row per CDR3 protein. The table includes 100,000 to 150,000 distinct CDR3 sequences, 8% to 10% detected once. Sequenced material: CD8+ T cells sorted from PBMCs, taken on the day of the yellow fever booster vaccination. These receptors were collected from a man aged 18 to 35 who received the YFV17D yellow fever vaccine.

The gene calls are TRBV27 and TRBJ1-1; D not resolved. The V end was cut by 8 bases, the J end by 5 bases, with 15 bases between. The CDR3 spans 13 residues. Germline CDR1 is MNHEY and CDR2 is SMNVEV (reference sequence). CDR3 in DNA: TGTGCCAGCGTTACAGCTTCGGGGACTGAAGCTTTCTTT. Residues: CASVTASGTEAFF.

A few counts support this clonotype. The chain employs TRBV7-6 and TRBJ1-2; the match to TRBD1 covers 11 bases. V shed 4 bases, J shed 6 bases, and the junction held 13 bases outside the gene matches. CDR3 length: 17 amino acids. Germline values: CDR1 SGHVS, CDR2 FNYEAQ. CDR3 in DNA: TGTGCCAGCAGCTCCACCGGGACAGGGGGACCCGATCATGGCTACACCTTC. Its protein product is CASSSTGTGGPDHGYTF.

This chain joins TRBV29-1 and TRBJ2-3; D might be TRBD2 (6 bases). V dropped 3 bases and J dropped 2 bases, with 12 bases sitting between them. Germline V CDR1 and CDR2: SQVTM, ANQGSEA. CDR3 size: 14 residues. This CDR3 reads CSVEDYPHTDTQYF. In DNA, the CDR3 is TGCAGCGTTGAGGACTACCCCCACACAGATACGCAGTATTTT.

The table lists this clonotype with a few counts. The chain links TRBV7-9 to TRBJ2-1; D is unclear. V lost 5 bases and J lost 9, with 11 bases in between. CDR3 size: 12 residues. Germline values: CDR1 SEHNR, CDR2 FQNEAQ (reference sequence). The DNA for the CDR3 is TGTGCCAGCAGCCAGGAGATGGCTGAGCAGTTCTTC. Amino acids: CASSQEMAEQFF.

CDR3 DNA sequence: TGTGCCAGCAGTTTGAATTCGGCAGGGGGCTGGTACCAAGAGACCCAGTACTTC. This sequence encodes CASSLNSAGGWYQETQYF. The rearrangement links TRBV28 to TRBJ2-5, with 8 bases identical to TRBD1. With V trimmed by 3 bases and J by 0 bases, 12 bases remained unmatched. The germline CDR1 and CDR2 sequences are MDHEN and SYDVKM. The CDR3 is made up of 18 amino acids.

This rearrangement joins TRBV15 to TRBJ1-5; D is perhaps TRBD1 (5 bases). With 1 base removed from V and 5 bases from J, the gap between germline ends came to 9 bases. Per the germline V gene, CDR1 is LNHNV and CDR2 is YYDKDF (reference sequence). The CDR3 totals 14 residues. The CDR3 DNA is TGTGCCACCAGCAGAGCGACAGATTATCAGCCCCAGCATTTT. Translating gives CATSRATDYQPQHF.

In regard to this clonotype: Just one base apart from a much larger clone, this may be a read error. The V gene is TRBV25-1, the J gene TRBJ2-3; either TRBD1 or TRBD2 may supply D (6 bases each). This CDR3 is 14 amino acids long. Trimming cost V 3 bases and J 7 bases, with 14 bases left between them. Germline lookup yields CDR1 MGHDK and CDR2 SYGVNS. The CDR3 loop is CASSDGGGRYTQYF. In DNA, the CDR3 is TGTGCCAGCAGTGATGGAGGGGGGAGATATACGCAGTATTTT.

This clonotype was detected a few times. The chain employs TRBV6-5 and TRBJ2-7, with D possibly TRBD2 on 5 matching bases. This CDR3 has 15 residues. The germline CDR1 and CDR2 sequences are MNHEY and SVGAGI. Trimming took off 2 bases at V and 0 bases at J, with 11 bases between the two ends. The CDR3 loop is CASSYEGRSSYEQYF. Written as DNA, the CDR3 is TGTGCCAGCAGTTACGAGGGTCGGAGCTCCTACGAGCAGTACTTC.

The chain links TRBV4-3 to TRBJ2-1; TRBD1 is a possible D gene (5 bases). This CDR3 has 17 residues. V dropped 0 bases and J dropped 3 bases, with 15 bases sitting between them. Germline loops: CDR1 LGHNA, CDR2 YSLEER. For the CDR3, the DNA is TGCGCCAGCAGCCAAGAGTTCCGGACACCCTTCTACAATGAGCAGTTCTTC. It translates to CASSQEFRTPFYNEQFF.

In this sample, this clonotype turned up many times. This chain uses TRBV9 with TRBJ2-7; D gene ambiguous. Trimming left V 0 bases short and J 2 bases short, with 9 bases between. This CDR3 spans 14 amino acids. In germline, CDR1 is SGDLS, CDR2 YYNGEE. CDR3: CASSVAGNAYEQYF. The CDR3 nucleotides read TGTGCCAGCAGCGTAGCTGGCAACGCCTACGAGCAGTACTTC.

V usage is TRBV6-4 and J usage is TRBJ2-7; 9 bases fit TRBD1. Losses at the gene ends were 4 bases for V and 0 bases for J; bases not matched to a gene: 1. The CDR3 spans 14 residues. CDR1 and CDR2 (germline): MRHNA, SNTAGT. DNA of the CDR3: TGTGCCAGCAGTGGGACAGGGGACTCCTACGAGCAGTACTTC. The encoded protein is CASSGTGDSYEQYF.

This chain joins TRBV4-1 and TRBJ2-5; D may match TRBD1 or TRBD2 (5 bases each). The CDR3 has 14 amino acids. Germline loops: CDR1 MGHRA, CDR2 YSYEKL. V was cut by 1 base and J by 5 bases, with 11 bases left in between. The CDR3 spells CASSQARGAETQYF. The CDR3 nucleotides are TGCGCCAGCAGCCAAGCCCGAGGGGCCGAGACCCAGTACTTC.

In its sample, this clonotype was seen many times. This chain uses TRBV5-5 with TRBJ2-2; no definite D call. This CDR3 is built from 13 residues. Trimming left V 0 bases short and J 6 bases short, with 6 bases between. The germline gives CDR1 SGHKS, CDR2 YYEKEE (reference sequence). In nucleotides, the CDR3 is TGTGCCAGCAGCTTGGACCGGGCCGGGGAGCTGTTTTTT. Amino acids: CASSLDRAGELFF.

The rearrangement joins TRBV20-1 to TRBJ1-2; D is perhaps TRBD1 (6 bases). Germline CDR1 reads DFQATT; CDR2 reads SNEGSKA (reference sequence). The V end lost 3 bases, the J end lost 2 bases, and 19 bases lay between the germline ends. The CDR3 consists of 16 residues. In DNA form, the CDR3 reads TGCAGTGCTAGCCCGACCGACAGGCCATCAAACTATGGCTACACCTTC. This translates into CSASPTDRPSNYGYTF.

J is TRBJ1-5 and V is TRBV11-2, with 7 nucleotides matching TRBD1. J lost 5 bases, V lost 5 bases, and 6 bases had no gene match. The CDR3 loop spans 14 amino acids. Germline V lookup: CDR1 SGHAT, CDR2 FQNNGV. CDR3 coding DNA: TGTGCCAGCAGCGCCACAGGGGCCGATCAGCCCCAGCATTTT. Its protein is CASSATGADQPQHF. Based on the CDR3 plus reference TRBV11-2 and TRBJ1-5, the full variable domain is EAGVAQSPRYKIIEKRQSVAFWCNPISGHATLYWYQQILGQGPKLLIQFQNNGVVDDSQLPKDRFSAERLKGVDSTLKIQPAKLEDSAVYLCASSATGADQPQHFGDGTRLSIL.

This clonotype occurred a few times. This sequence joins TRBV11-2 and TRBJ1-4; D is undetermined. Germline V CDR1 and CDR2: SGHAT, FQNNGV. CDR3 length equals 14 residues. Trimming took 2 bases from V and 4 from J, leaving 8 bases between them. The CDR3 loop is CASSLMLYNEKLFF. CDR3 nucleotide sequence: TGTGCCAGCAGCTTAATGCTATATAATGAAAAACTGTTTTTT. Drawing the rest from reference TRBV11-2 and TRBJ1-4, the complete variable domain is EAGVAQSPRYKIIEKRQSVAFWCNPISGHATLYWYQQILGQGPKLLIQFQNNGVVDDSQLPKDRFSAERLKGVDSTLKIQPAKLEDSAVYLCASSLMLYNEKLFFGSGTQLSVL.

This clonotype was detected only a few times. The chain is built from TRBV4-1 and TRBJ1-1; D is unresolved. V was shortened by 4 bases and J by 3 bases, with 18 bases between the two germline ends. Germline CDR1 is MGHRA and CDR2 is YSYEKL. CDR3 length: 16 residues. CDR3 region: CASSRIMTHRYTEAFF. CDR3 nucleotide sequence: TGCGCCAGCAGCCGGATCATGACCCATCGGTACACTGAAGCTTTCTTT.

This clonotype was picked up many times. The chain joins TRBV19 to TRBJ2-7; D is undetermined. The V and J ends lost 3 bases and 4 bases respectively, with 13 bases between them. The germline V gene has CDR1 LNHDA and CDR2 SQIVND (reference sequence). The CDR3 length is 14 residues. The CDR3 DNA reads as TGTGCCAGTAGTATGGGCACACCAAGGTACGAGCAGTACTTC. Translation: CASSMGTPRYEQYF.

This clonotype was seen only once. The chain is built from TRBV4-1 and TRBJ1-2; D may be TRBD1 (6 bases). The CDR3 sequence is 16 residues long. Germline lookup yields CDR1 MGHRA and CDR2 YSYEKL. Deletions cut 0 bases from V and 3 bases from J, with 14 bases between. CDR3 DNA: TGCGCCAGCAGCCAAGAAGAAGGCAGGGGCGACTATGGCTACACCTTC. Residues: CASSQEEGRGDYGYTF.

Comments on this clonotype: A much larger clone differs from this one at a single base, so this may be a read error. The chain links TRBV5-1 to TRBJ2-1; D not certain. The CDR3 is 14 amino acids. The germline V gene has CDR1 SGHRS and CDR2 YFSETQ. In DNA form, the CDR3 reads TGCGCCAGCAGCCCGATGCATCCCTACCATGAGCAGTTCTTC. It translates to CASSPMHPYHEQFF.

This chain joins TRBV11-2 and TRBJ2-1; TRBD2 agrees at 9 bases. V shed 5 bases, J shed 5 bases, and the junction held 10 bases outside the gene matches. This CDR3 contains 16 residues. Germline V gene sequence: CDR1 SGHAT, CDR2 FQNNGV. The CDR3 coding sequence is TGTGCCAGCAGCCCCTCACTAGCGGGCGTTAACAATGAGCAGTTCTTC. Translating it yields CASSPSLAGVNNEQFF.

The chain is built from TRBV12-5 and TRBJ2-2; 11 nucleotides match TRBD1. Germline V gene lookup returns CDR1 LGHNT and CDR2 FRNRAP. CDR3 length: 16 amino acids. V lost 5 bases and J lost 7; bases outside the gene matches: 9. CDR3 nucleotides: TGTGCTAGTGGTCCCACCGGACAGGGGGCCGGCGGGGAGCTGTTTTTT. Amino acids: CASGPTGQGAGGELFF.

This clonotype has just a few counts. The CDR3 loop is CASSLPFGGELFF. As DNA, the CDR3 is TGTGCCAGCAGCTTACCCTTTGGCGGGGAGCTGTTTTTT. The chain joins TRBV7-9 to TRBJ2-2, with D unclear. The CDR3 is 13 amino acids. Germline assignment: CDR1 SEHNR and CDR2 FQNEAQ (reference sequence). Trimming shortened V by 2 bases and J by 7 bases, and 8 bases separated the two germline ends.

This clonotype was counted at least ten times. The chain has TRBV27 and TRBJ2-7; D perhaps matches TRBD2 (6 bases). CDR3 length: 15 residues. CDR1 is MNHEY, CDR2 SMNVEV, per germline (reference sequence). V was cut by 6 bases and J by 0 bases, with 15 bases left in between. The CDR3 DNA reads TGTGCCAGCAGGGCCAAGGGACTGAGCTCCTACGAGCAGTACGTC. This gives the protein CASRAKGLSSYEQYV.

This clonotype was seen a handful of times. V usage is TRBV5-1 and J usage is TRBJ1-1; tentative D call: TRBD1 (5 bases). The length of the CDR3 is 17 residues. Germline V gene lookup returns CDR1 SGHRS and CDR2 YFSETQ. Trimming took 3 bases from V and 1 from J, leaving 19 bases between them. This CDR3 is CASSSFPGVMGNTEAFF. As DNA, the CDR3 is TGCGCCAGCAGCTCCTTCCCGGGGGTTATGGGGAACACTGAAGCTTTCTTT.

This rearrangement joins TRBV19 to TRBJ2-6; D call uncertain. CDR1 is LNHDA and CDR2 is SQIVND in the germline V gene (reference sequence). The CDR3 contains 13 residues. V lost 7 bases and J lost 4, with 8 bases in between. CDR3 residues: CASKVGGANVLTF. The CDR3 DNA is TGTGCCAGTAAGGTGGGGGGGGCCAACGTCCTGACTTTC.

This clonotype was counted only a few times. The V call is TRBV12-3 or TRBV12-4, the J call TRBJ2-3; no clear D. This CDR3 contains 16 residues. V gave up 3 bases and J gave up 2 bases, with 15 bases separating them. CDR3 amino acids: CASSFLAPGPTDTQYF. CDR3 DNA sequence: TGTGCCAGCAGTTTCTTGGCCCCAGGTCCCACAGATACGCAGTATTTT.

The rearrangement links TRBV4-1 to TRBJ2-6; the D gene could be TRBD1 or TRBD2 (5 bases each). Between the trimmed V and J ends, which lost 5 bases and 4 bases, there was a span of 18 bases. Germline V gene sequence: CDR1 MGHRA, CDR2 YSYEKL. The CDR3 is 17 amino acids. The CDR3 protein is CASSDFGSGTGANVLTF. CDR3 coding DNA: TGCGCCAGCAGCGATTTTGGCTCAGGGACCGGGGCCAACGTCCTGACTTTC.

The chain recombines TRBV7-2 with TRBJ1-6, with TRBD1 matching over 8 bases. Germline V lookup: CDR1 SGHTA, CDR2 FQGNSA. CDR3 length equals 14 residues. Trimming cost V 5 bases and J 8 bases; bases outside gene matches: 5. In DNA form, the CDR3 reads TGTGCCAGCAGCCACAGGACAGGGCATTCACCCCTCCACTTT. Translation: CASSHRTGHSPLHF.